The 32 T cell receptor beta chains below were found in one sample sequenced in a study of regulatory T cells in long-lasting Graves disease. Time point described: newly diagnosed GD, antithyroid drugs for less than 3 months. PBMC RNA served as the TCR library source. Libraries of TCR beta came from iRepertoire HTBI primers plus Arm-PCR of CDR3 regions. TCRdb reanalysed the multiplex PCR reads using MiXCR and keeps one entry per CDR3 protein. The table has hundreds of thousands of distinct CDR3 sequences, roughly 16% seen once. This sample also belongs to another study, concerning T cells in Graves' hyperthyroidism and ophthalmopathy.

The material sequenced was peripheral blood mononuclear cells (PBMCs), taken at new diagnosis, from a patient treated with antithyroid drugs. These receptors originate from a man in his late teens or twenties with Graves disease.

This clonotype has ten or more counts. This sequence joins TRBV5-1 and TRBJ2-1, with D perhaps being TRBD1 or TRBD2 (6 bases each). The V gene lost 0 bases and the J gene lost 3 bases, with 16 bases spanning the gap. CDR3 length: 17 amino acids. Germline lookup yields CDR1 SGHRS and CDR2 YFSETQ. The CDR3 region is CASSLDGPGADYNEQFF. CDR3 nucleotides: TGCGCCAGCAGCTTGGATGGTCCGGGGGCGGACTACAATGAGCAGTTCTTC.

This clonotype appeared a few times. V is TRBV10-3 and J is TRBJ1-1; D not resolved. V lost 6 bases and J 4 bases, leaving 9 bases between the germline ends. This CDR3 region has 12 residues. The germline V gene has CDR1 ENHRY and CDR2 SYGVKD. CDR3 sequence (DNA): TGTGCCATCAGACGACCTGCCACTGAAGCTTTCTTT. It specifies CAIRRPATEAFF.

This clonotype has ten or more counts. A junction boundary mismatches the germline segment, possibly from a read error. The chain combines TRBV6-1 with TRBJ1-1; a weak D match, TRBD1 (5 bases). This CDR3 has 15 amino acids. Per the germline V gene, CDR1 is MNHNS and CDR2 is SASEGT. CDR3 sequence: CASSQAGTEGTEAFF. The DNA of the CDR3 is TGTGCCAGCAGTCAAGCCGGGACGGAGGGGACTGAAGCTTTCTTT.

This clonotype has more than one count but fewer than ten. The chain couples TRBV27 to TRBJ1-1; weak D call: TRBD1 (5 bases). The germline V gene encodes CDR1 MNHEY and CDR2 SMNVEV (reference sequence). V lost 2 bases to trimming and J lost 4 bases, with 8 bases between them. The CDR3 spans 13 residues. CDR3 sequence (DNA): TGTGCCAGCAGTTTAGGGGCGATCACTGAAGCTTTCTTT. It encodes CASSLGAITEAFF.

This clonotype was counted a single time. The chain recombines TRBV4-1 with TRBJ1-2; the D is unclear. Per germline, CDR1 MGHRA and CDR2 YSYEKL. The V and J ends lost 7 bases and 3 bases respectively, with 18 bases between them. The CDR3 runs 15 residues. The CDR3 nucleotides are TGCGCCAGCAACCCGGTAGCTCGTGGGGACTATGGCTACACCTTC. This translates into CASNPVARGDYGYTF.

In this sample, this clonotype turned up many times. This sequence joins TRBV27 and TRBJ2-7; possibly TRBD1 for D (6 bases). The germline V gene encodes CDR1 MNHEY and CDR2 SMNVEV (reference sequence). CDR3 size: 15 residues. With 2 bases removed from V and 1 base from J, the gap between germline ends came to 12 bases. The CDR3 spells CASSLQQGGSYEQYF. CDR3 nucleotides: TGTGCCAGCAGTTTACAACAGGGTGGGTCCTACGAGCAGTACTTC.

The chain is built from TRBV27 and TRBJ1-5; 7 bases are a match to TRBD1. In germline, CDR1 is MNHEY, CDR2 SMNVEV (reference sequence). This CDR3 is 13 amino acids long. V dropped 6 bases and J dropped 7; count of bases not matched to a gene: 6. This chain's CDR3 is CASSYTGEQPQHF. Here the CDR3 DNA reads TGTGCCAGCAGCTACACAGGGGAACAGCCCCAGCATTTT.

The sample holds a few counts of this clonotype. The chain couples TRBV6-1 to TRBJ1-3; no definite D call. The CDR3 extends over 13 amino acids. The V gene lost 6 bases and the J gene lost 7 bases, with 13 bases spanning the gap. CDR1 is MNHNS, CDR2 SASEGT, per germline. CDR3 bases: TGTGCCAGCAGCCAGGACGGCTCTAACACCATATATTTT. Translated, it gives CASSQDGSNTIYF.

This clonotype was counted only a few times. V is TRBV14 and J is TRBJ2-7; TRBD2 aligns across 10 bases. From germline, CDR1 is SGHDN and CDR2 FVKESK. The junction had 12 bases not matched to a gene; V was cut back by 4 bases and J by 9 bases. The CDR3 runs to 15 residues. The CDR3 is CASSLTSGVQVVQYF. The CDR3 region has the DNA TGTGCCAGCAGCCTTACTAGCGGGGTTCAGGTTGTGCAGTACTTC. Variable domain in full (rest from reference TRBV14 and TRBJ2-7): EAGVTQFPSHSVIEKGQTVTLRCDPISGHDNLYWYRRVMGKEIKFLLHFVKESKQDESGMPNNRFLAERTGGTYSTLKVQPAELEDSGVYFCASSLTSGVQVVQYFGPGTRLTVT.

This clonotype was counted a few times. The chain employs TRBV10-2 and TRBJ1-4, with 10 bases lining up with TRBD1. This CDR3 is built from 14 residues. The germline gives CDR1 WSHSY, CDR2 SAAADI. V dropped 2 bases and J dropped 11; count of bases not matched to a gene: 5. The CDR3 sequence is CASSEGTGVRKLFF. DNA for the CDR3: TGCGCCAGCAGTGAGGGGACAGGGGTGCGTAAACTGTTTTTT.

The CDR3: CANSDLWDTGELFF. CDR3 DNA sequence: TGCGCCAACTCGGACCTCTGGGACACCGGGGAGCTGTTTTTT. The chain is built from TRBV5-1 and TRBJ2-2; no reliable D call. The CDR3 spans 14 residues. Germline-derived CDR1 and CDR2 are SGHRS and YFSETQ. Deletions cut 9 bases from V and 3 bases from J, with 15 bases between.

This clonotype was seen a few times. The rearrangement uses TRBV20-1 and TRBJ2-2, with TRBD1 matching 10 bases. The CDR3 contains 15 residues. In germline, CDR1 is DFQATT, CDR2 SNEGSKA (reference sequence). In DNA, the CDR3 is TGCAGCGTAGAGGGACAGGGGACGAACACCGGGGAGCTGTTTTTT. It yields the protein CSVEGQGTNTGELFF.

This clonotype was detected ten times or more. The V and J genes are TRBV27 and TRBJ1-2, with 9 bases identical to TRBD1. CDR3 length: 18 amino acids. CDR1 and CDR2 from the germline V gene are MNHEY and SMNVEV (reference sequence). Trimming cost V 6 bases and J 0 bases; bases outside gene matches: 14. The CDR3 region has the DNA TGTGCCAGCAGCTACAGGGGGCGTCCATTGGCCACTAACTATGGCTACACCTTC. Amino acid sequence: CASSYRGRPLATNYGYTF.

The CDR3 DNA follows: TGTGCCAGCAGCTCCCGGACCCGCACGGCTGAAGCTTTCTTT. Translated: CASSSRTRTAEAFF. The V and J genes are TRBV13 and TRBJ1-1; unclear D gene. The CDR3 has 14 residues. V lost 4 bases, J lost 6 bases, and 15 bases lay in between. The V gene's germline CDR1 is PRHDT and CDR2 FYEKMQ (reference sequence).

This clonotype was seen ten or more times. The chain has TRBV7-3 and TRBJ1-1; D call uncertain. V gave up 3 bases and J gave up 0 bases, with 17 bases separating them. Germline CDR1 and CDR2: SGHTA and FQGTGA. The CDR3 extends over 17 amino acids. As DNA, the CDR3 is TGTGCCAGCAGCTTTTCCGGGGAGGGCCCCATGAACACTGAAGCTTTCTTT. Its translation: CASSFSGEGPMNTEAFF.

This clonotype has ten or more counts. At one end, the junction sequence differs from germline, possibly due to a read error. This chain joins TRBV7-7 and TRBJ2-1; 14 bases align to TRBD2. Germline V gives CDR1 SSHAT, CDR2 FNYEAQ (reference sequence). CDR3 length equals 15 residues. The CDR3 coding sequence is TGTGCTAGCAGCGACGGGACTAGCGGGAGCGATGAGCAGTTCTTC. Amino acid sequence: CASSDGTSGSDEQFF.

There are many counts of this clonotype. The chain links TRBV6-1 to TRBJ2-1; TRBD2 aligns across 9 bases. This CDR3 comprises 12 residues. Germline assignment: CDR1 MNHNS and CDR2 SASEGT. The J segment lost 13 bases and the V segment lost 6 bases, leaving 7 bases of the junction unmatched. As DNA, the CDR3 is TGTGCCAGCAGCCCGACTAGCGGCCTACAGTTCTTC. Amino acid sequence: CASSPTSGLQFF.

This clonotype was found many times. The chain carries TRBV6-2 or TRBV6-3 and TRBJ2-7; 14 nucleotides line up with TRBD2. This CDR3 contains 18 residues. The V gene end was trimmed by 2 bases and the J gene end by 2 bases; junction bases not matched to a gene: 8. In germline, CDR1 is MNHEY, CDR2 SVGEGT. CDR3 amino acids: CASSYRLAGGQRTYEQYF. The CDR3 DNA sequence: TGTGCCAGCAGTTACCGACTAGCGGGAGGGCAGAGGACCTACGAGCAGTACTTC.

This clonotype was recorded at least ten times. This chain's CDR3 is CASSPGGRWEKLFF. CDR3 bases: TGTGCCAGCAGTCCCGGGGGCCGTTGGGAAAAACTGTTTTTT. V is TRBV28 and J is TRBJ1-4; D is possibly TRBD1 (6 bases). Germline V gene data show CDR1 as MDHEN and CDR2 as SYDVKM. CDR3 length: 14 amino acids. V lost 5 bases to trimming and J lost 8 bases, with 15 bases between them.

This clonotype was seen a handful of times. J is TRBJ2-3 and V is TRBV3-1, with 12 bases that match TRBD2. The J segment lost 0 bases and the V segment lost 4 bases, leaving 8 bases of the junction unmatched. The CDR3 is 18 residues long. In germline, CDR1 is LGHDT, CDR2 YNNKEL (reference sequence). CDR3 region: CASSPAGTSGPSTDTQYF. The CDR3 region has the DNA TGTGCCAGCAGCCCGGCCGGGACTAGCGGGCCCAGCACAGATACGCAGTATTTT.

Regarding this clonotype: One end of the junction is discordant with germline, which a read error may explain. The J gene is TRBJ2-1, the V gene TRBV5-1, with 13 bases matching TRBD2. The germline V gene has CDR1 SGHRS and CDR2 YFSETQ. This CDR3 comprises 18 residues. CDR3 sequence: CASSLAVQLAGGYNEEFF. The CDR3 region has the DNA TGCGCCAGCAGCTTGGCAGTCCAACTAGCGGGAGGGTACAATGAGGAGTTCTTC.

This clonotype has at least ten counts. The gene calls are TRBV20-1 and TRBJ2-7; 11 nucleotides align to TRBD1. V gave up 6 bases and J gave up 7 bases; unmatched junction bases: 11. Germline assignment: CDR1 DFQATT and CDR2 SNEGSKA (reference sequence). There are 14 residues in the CDR3. The CDR3 region is CSAAPDRGRREQYF. The CDR3 nucleotides are TGCAGTGCAGCTCCGGACAGGGGGCGTCGGGAGCAGTACTTC.

This clonotype has ten or more counts. This chain joins TRBV6-2 or TRBV6-3 and TRBJ2-7; weak D call: TRBD2 (6 bases). The V gene's germline CDR1 is MNHEY and CDR2 SVGEGT. This CDR3 region has 13 residues. V lost 6 bases and J lost 3, with 12 bases in between. The CDR3 nucleotides are TGTGCCAGCAGGGGGGATAGCGGCTACGAGCAGTACTTC. It encodes CASRGDSGYEQYF.

There are many counts of this clonotype. The gene calls are TRBV28 and TRBJ2-4; TRBD2 agrees at 7 bases. Trimming removed 3 bases from V and 3 bases from J; junction bases left unmatched: 5. The CDR3 sequence is 15 residues long. The V gene's germline CDR1 is MDHEN and CDR2 SYDVKM. Written as DNA, the CDR3 is TGTGCCAGCAGTTTCGGGGGAGGGAGCAAAAACATTCAGTACTTC. Protein: CASSFGGGSKNIQYF.

The V and J genes are TRBV13 and TRBJ1-2; maybe TRBD1 (5 bases). V dropped 5 bases and J dropped 1 base, with 14 bases sitting between them. Germline assignment: CDR1 PRHDT and CDR2 FYEKMQ (reference sequence). This CDR3 is built from 15 residues. CDR3 region: CASSPSRGGNYGYTF. CDR3 in DNA: TGTGCCAGCAGCCCTTCGCGGGGGGGTAACTATGGCTACACCTTC.

The V call is TRBV9, the J call TRBJ1-5; perhaps TRBD1 as D (5 bases). The germline V and J ends were trimmed by 0 bases and 5 bases, with 12 bases remaining between them. CDR3 length equals 15 residues. CDR1 is SGDLS and CDR2 is YYNGEE in the germline V gene. This CDR3 reads CASSVAGTRDQPQHF. The CDR3 DNA reads TGTGCCAGCAGCGTAGCAGGGACCCGGGATCAGCCCCAGCATTTT.

This clonotype was seen only a few times. The J gene is TRBJ1-3, the V gene TRBV20-1, with 8 bases fitting TRBD1. Unmatched junction bases numbered 4, after V lost 2 bases and J lost 4 bases. The CDR3 is made up of 14 amino acids. Germline values: CDR1 DFQATT, CDR2 SNEGSKA (reference sequence). The CDR3 sequence: CSARQGARGNTIYF. The CDR3 bases are TGCAGTGCTAGACAGGGGGCGCGGGGAAACACCATATATTTT.

The chain couples TRBV12-3 or TRBV12-4 to TRBJ2-7; 9 positions match TRBD2. The CDR3 contains 16 residues. The trim removed 6 bases at V and 6 bases at J, leaving 15 bases unmatched. CDR3 DNA sequence: TGTGCCAGCAGCGTAGGAGCTAGCGGGATCTTCCGCGAGCAGTACTTC. This encodes CASSVGASGIFREQYF.

This clonotype occurred a few times. This chain links TRBV11-2 with TRBJ2-5, with 7 bases matching TRBD1. The V segment lost 5 bases and the J segment 2 bases; nucleotides outside the gene matches: 17. CDR3 length: 18 residues. Germline lookup yields CDR1 SGHAT and CDR2 FQNNGV. Written as DNA, the CDR3 is TGTGCCAGCAGCCAAGAATTGCCCGGGACAGACATTCAAGAGACCCAGTACTTC. It codes for CASSQELPGTDIQETQYF.

This clonotype was seen a few times. A read error may produce the germline difference seen at one junction end. This chain links TRBV7-9 with TRBJ2-5, with 7 bases aligning to TRBD1. The CDR3 is made up of 13 amino acids. Germline loops: CDR1 SEHNR, CDR2 FQNEAQ (reference sequence). CDR3 amino acids: CVSSETRGETQYF. DNA for the CDR3: TGTGTCAGCAGCGAAACCAGGGGGGAGACCCAGTACTTC.

V gene TRBV19 combines with J gene TRBJ1-2, with 7 nucleotides matching TRBD1. V lost 3 bases, J lost 3 bases, and 4 bases stayed unmatched. Germline V lookup: CDR1 LNHDA, CDR2 SQIVND (reference sequence). The CDR3 loop spans 14 amino acids. The DNA for the CDR3 is TGTGCCAGTAGTATCCAGGGGGTATACTATGGCTACACCTTC. Amino acids: CASSIQGVYYGYTF.

This clonotype appeared a few times. V usage is TRBV5-6 and J usage is TRBJ2-1; 11 bases agree with TRBD2. Germline V CDR1 and CDR2: SGHDT, YYEEEE. J was trimmed by 5 bases and V by 4 bases; bases with no gene match: 8. This CDR3 comprises 16 residues. The CDR3 is CASSPAGTSGNNEQFF. The CDR3 DNA reads as TGTGCCAGCAGCCCAGCCGGGACTAGCGGCAACAATGAGCAGTTCTTC.